The following is a T cell receptor (beta chain) sequence with its context. Profiled with immunoSEQ multiplex PCR; TCRdb holds only in-frame clones, not every one. The repertoire has fewer than 200,000 clones, over 80% of them found once; the top ten carry 6% to 8.5%. The sample comes from a study of blood T cell repertoires in COVID-19. About the research overall: Acute-phase and convalescent COVID-19 samples originated in the United States, Italy and Spain. PBMCs, B-cell-depleted T cells, or T cells were the source of the cDNA or gDNA that made up the material.

Germline values: CDR1 SGHNT, CDR2 YYREEE (reference sequence). The CDR3 has 17 residues. V lost 0 bases and J lost 2; bases outside the gene matches: 6. The receptor's source is a woman in her 70s with COVID-19, enrolled during active disease. Sequencing input: peripheral blood. The chain recombines TRBV5-4 with TRBJ2-3, with 10 bases aligning to TRBD2. The CDR3 bases are TGTGCCAGCAGCTTGGCGGGTCTAGCGGGGGTCACAGATACGCAGTATTTT. Its translation is CASSLAGLAGVTDTQYF.